A single T cell receptor beta chain is shown here with its context. Its antigen remains unidentified. The germline gene is not matched at one end of the junction; a read error may be the cause. Regarding treatment: approximately nine-day PBMC culture with coronavirus spike peptide pools or control peptides (ViraFEST assay). ViraFEST expanded antigen-specific T cells with peptide pools, then sequenced TCRs. The germline V gene has CDR1 MNHNS and CDR2 SASEGT. This CDR3 is 14 amino acids long. This sample is part of a study of vaccination and CD4 T cells after COVID-19. Researchers used the Oncomine TCR Beta short-read assay to sequence DNA from cultured CD4+ T cells. Genomic DNA extraction was carried out from cultured CD4+ T cells. TCRdb passed the PCR reads through MiXCR, listing each CDR3 protein once. Of 12,000 or so distinct CDR3 sequences in the sample, 30% are singletons; the top ten hold 20% to 25%.

General study points: Vaccine-specific clones numbering 304 of 307 showed spike mono-reactivity in convalescent patients. Researchers report that a median approximately 85% of reactive clones in convalescent patients surfaced only post-vaccination.

The material sequenced was cultured CD4+ T cells from blood. The receptor was derived from a human donor with COVID-19. This chain uses TRBV6-1 with TRBJ1-3; D gene unclear. This chain's CDR3 is CASRDEGSANTIYF. The DNA of the CDR3 is TGTGCCAGCAGGGATGAGGGATCTGCAAACACCATATATTTT.